This is a list of T cell receptor beta chains from one sample in a study of tumor and adjacent non-tumor tissue in lung cancer. TCRdb processed the multiplex PCR reads anew with MiXCR; each CDR3 protein has one entry. The repertoire holds around 40,000 distinct CDR3 sequences, with less than 65% as singletons. Sequencing input: distant non-tumor lung tissue. The receptors come from a man between 50 and 59 years old with non-small cell lung cancer. CDR3s include the opening cysteine and the closing phenylalanine or tryptophan. A D gene is named only where the DNA matches it firmly. Part of the rows lack a size; the others show once, few, many or a class for expanded clones.

V gene	clone size	J gene	D gene	CDR3 DNA	CDR3 protein
TRBV29-1	once	TRBJ2-7	NA	TGCAGCGTTGGAGGTTACTCGGTCGTCGAGCAGTACTTC	CSVGGYSVVEQYF
TRBV24-1	NA	TRBJ2-2	NA	TGTGCCACCGGAAAAAGAACCGGGGAGCTGTTTTTT	CATGKRTGELFF
TRBV6-2/TRBV6-3	NA	TRBJ1-5	NA	TGTACCGGCAGTTATCAGTATAGCAATCAGCCCCAGCATTTT	CTGSYQYSNQPQHF
TRBV11-2	NA	TRBJ2-5	NA	TGTGCCAGTGGCTTGACCGGGGGCCACCAAGAGACCCAGTACTTC	CASGLTGGHQETQYF
TRBV4-1	many	TRBJ2-4	TRBD1	TGCGCCAGCAGCCAAGTATCGGGGACAGGGGGTTCCAAAAACATTCAGTACTTC	CASSQVSGTGGSKNIQYF
TRBV29-1	many	TRBJ2-5	NA	TGCAGCGTAAAAAAGGAGACCCAGTACTTC	CSVKKETQYF
TRBV11-2	NA	TRBJ1-6	NA	TGTCCCAGCAGCGCTAGGACGGGGGGCTCCTCCTATAATTCACCCCTCCACTTT	CPSSARTGGSSYNSPLHF
TRBV19	NA	TRBJ1-1	NA	TGTACCAGTAGTATTCCAGGGGTGAATACTGAAGCTTTCTTT	CTSSIPGVNTEAFF
TRBV6-5	once	TRBJ2-2	NA	TGTGCCAGCAGTTATTCAGGGGGGGGACGCACCGGGGAGCTATTTTTT	CASSYSGGGRTGELFF
TRBV29-1	NA	TRBJ2-2	TRBD2	TGCTGCGTTGAGCGGGGCTCCAACACAGGGGAGCTGTTTTTT	CCVERGSNTGELFF
TRBV11-2	few	TRBJ2-7	TRBD1	TGTGCCAGCAGCTTAAGGACAGGGGGTGGCAGCCCCTACGAGCAGTACTTC	CASSLRTGGGSPYEQYF
TRBV6-2/TRBV6-3	once	TRBJ2-1	NA	TGTGCCAACAGTCGCCGGGACTCCTCCTGCAATGAGCAGTTCTTC	CANSRRDSSCNEQFF
TRBV30	few	TRBJ2-6	NA	TGTGCCTGGGAACATCGATTCTCCGCCGTCCTGACTTTC	CAWEHRFSAVLTF
TRBV29-1	many	TRBJ2-7	TRBD1	TGCAGCGTTGAGTCGGGGACAGGGGTCTACGAGCAGTACTTC	CSVESGTGVYEQYF
TRBV30	once	TRBJ2-7	TRBD1	TGTGTCTGGAGTGTACCAGGGGGCAACGAACAGTACTTC	CVWSVPGGNEQYF
TRBV11-2	NA	TRBJ1-4	NA	TGTGCCGGCAGCCCCCAAACACCGGAACAAATTAATGAAAAACTGTTCTTT	CAGSPQTPEQINEKLFF
TRBV12-3/TRBV12-4	many	TRBJ2-2	NA	TGTGCCAGCAGGGTTGGGGGTGGCACCGGGGAGCTGTTTTTT	CASRVGGGTGELFF
TRBV6-1	NA	TRBJ2-7	NA	TGTGTCAACAGTCCCCGCTCCTACCAGCAGTACTTC	CVNSPRSYQQYF
TRBV5-1	NA	TRBJ2-4	TRBD2	TGCGTCAGCAGCTTAACCGGGACTAGCGAGAACATTCAGTACTTT	CVSSLTGTSENIQYF
TRBV6-6	many	TRBJ1-2	NA	TGTGCCAGCAGTTACTCCGGAGATTATGGCTACACCTTC	CASSYSGDYGYTF
TRBV11-1	NA	TRBJ2-3	TRBD2	TGTGCCAACAGCTCGGAGGGACTAACCACAGATACGCAATATTTT	CANSSEGLTTDTQYF
TRBV6-2/TRBV6-3	NA	TRBJ2-1	NA	TGTGCCAACAGTTACATGGCGGTCAATGAGCAGTTCTTC	CANSYMAVNEQFF
TRBV29-1	NA	TRBJ2-4	TRBD2	TGCAGCGTTGTATTAACGGGAGGGCAAGCCAAAAACATTCAGTACTTC	CSVVLTGGQAKNIQYF
TRBV29-1	NA	TRBJ2-5	NA	TGCAGCGTTGAAGTCGGCGCTCAAGGGACCCGGTACTTC	CSVEVGAQGTRYF
TRBV7-9	NA	TRBJ1-1	NA	TGTGCCAGCAGCATGAGGAGTTTGGGATTGAACACTGAAGCTTTCTTT	CASSMRSLGLNTEAFF
TRBV5-6	NA	TRBJ2-2	NA	TGTACCAGCAGTAAGACGCGGAACACTGGGGAGCTGTTTTTT	CTSSKTRNTGELFF
TRBV6-1	NA	TRBJ2-3	NA	TGTGCCAGCAGTCGACTCATCCCAGATACGCAGTATTTT	CASSRLIPDTQYF
TRBV5-1	many	TRBJ2-1	NA	TGCGCCAGCAGCCCAGACCAGGCTTTGGAGCAGTTCTTC	CASSPDQALEQFF
TRBV6-5	many	TRBJ1-1	TRBD1	TGTGCCAGCAGTTACGCCGGACAGGAGAACACTGAAGCTTTCTTT	CASSYAGQENTEAFF
TRBV6-6	many	TRBJ1-2	TRBD1	TGTGCCAGCAGTTCAACGGGACAGGCCTATGGCTACACCTTC	CASSSTGQAYGYTF
TRBV29-1	NA	TRBJ2-3	TRBD1	TGCAGTGCGACCCCCGGGACAGGGGGCATAGATACACAGTATTTT	CSATPGTGGIDTQYF
TRBV6-5	NA	TRBJ2-6	NA	TGTGCCAGCAGCCAGTCCGGGTGGGCTGCTGGGGCCAACATCCTGACTTTC	CASSQSGWAAGANILTF
TRBV5-4	once	TRBJ2-7	TRBD2	TGTGCCGGCAACTTGGGGGGACTAGCGGGGGGGGCCTACGAGCAGTATTTC	CAGNLGGLAGGAYEQYF
TRBV2	once	TRBJ1-1	NA	TGTGCCAACAGTGAAGCGGGGAATACTGAAGCTTTCTTT	CANSEAGNTEAFF
TRBV28	NA	TRBJ1-4	NA	TGTGCCAGCAGGGTTGACCGGGACGGGGGTGAAAAACTGTTTTTT	CASRVDRDGGEKLFF
TRBV10-3	NA	TRBJ2-7	TRBD2	TGTGCCATCAATGGCACTAGCGGCGAGCAGTACTTC	CAINGTSGEQYF
TRBV18	NA	TRBJ2-6	TRBD1	TGTGCCAGCTCACCAAAAGGACAGGGCTGGTCTGGGGCCAACGTCCTGACTTTC	CASSPKGQGWSGANVLTF
TRBV20-1	many	TRBJ2-1	TRBD1	TGCAGTGCTAGGGGACAGGGGACCAGCTCCTACAATGAGCAGTTCTTC	CSARGQGTSSYNEQFF
TRBV6-5	NA	TRBJ2-5	NA	TGTGCTAGCACCCTCTTGGAGGACGGCGAGACCCAGAACTTC	CASTLLEDGETQNF
TRBV6-5	many	TRBJ2-3	TRBD2	TGTGCCAGCAGAGCGGGACTAGATGTCGATACGCAGTATTTT	CASRAGLDVDTQYF
TRBV28	many	TRBJ2-7	NA	TGTGCCAGCAGTTTAACCGGGACTCTCGCCTACGAGCAGTACTTC	CASSLTGTLAYEQYF
TRBV6-5	many	TRBJ1-4	NA	TGTGCCAGCAGTTATTTTCAGGGATTTGAAAAACTGTTTTTT	CASSYFQGFEKLFF
TRBV7-8	many	TRBJ2-7	TRBD1	TGTGCCAGCAGCTCGATGGGACAGGCGCAGTACTTC	CASSSMGQAQYF
TRBV4-1	NA	TRBJ2-3	TRBD2	TGCTCCAGCAGCCAAGAACCGGGACTAGCAATCGATACGCAGTATTTT	CSSSQEPGLAIDTQYF
TRBV7-9	many	TRBJ1-1	NA	TGTGCCAGCACGTCAAGCATGAACACTGAAGCTTTCTTT	CASTSSMNTEAFF